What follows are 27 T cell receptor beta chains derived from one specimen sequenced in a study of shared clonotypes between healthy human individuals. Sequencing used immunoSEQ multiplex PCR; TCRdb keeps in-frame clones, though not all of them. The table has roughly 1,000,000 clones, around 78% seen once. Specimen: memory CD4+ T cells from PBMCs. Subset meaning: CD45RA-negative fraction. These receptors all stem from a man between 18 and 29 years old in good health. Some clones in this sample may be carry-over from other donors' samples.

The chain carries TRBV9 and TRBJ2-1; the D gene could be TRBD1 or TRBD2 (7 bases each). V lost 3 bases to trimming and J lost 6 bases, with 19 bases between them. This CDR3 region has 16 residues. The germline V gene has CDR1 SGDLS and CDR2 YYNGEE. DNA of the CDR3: TGTGCCAGCAGCGCCAGCCAGGGGGGGCGCGTCAATGAGCAGTTCTTC. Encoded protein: CASSASQGGRVNEQFF. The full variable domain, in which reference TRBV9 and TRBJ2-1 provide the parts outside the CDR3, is DSGVTQTPKHLITATGQRVTLRCSPRSGDLSVYWYQQSLDQGLQFLIQYYNGEERAKGNILERFSAQQFPDLHSELNLSSLELGDSALYFCASSASQGGRVNEQFFGPGTRLTVL.

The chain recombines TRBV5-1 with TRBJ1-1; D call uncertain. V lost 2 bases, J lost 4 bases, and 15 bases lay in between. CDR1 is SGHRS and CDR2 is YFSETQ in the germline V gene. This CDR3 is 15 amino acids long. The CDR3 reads CASSFGAPVGTEAFF. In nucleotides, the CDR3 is TGCGCCAGCAGCTTCGGAGCGCCCGTGGGCACTGAAGCTTTCTTT.

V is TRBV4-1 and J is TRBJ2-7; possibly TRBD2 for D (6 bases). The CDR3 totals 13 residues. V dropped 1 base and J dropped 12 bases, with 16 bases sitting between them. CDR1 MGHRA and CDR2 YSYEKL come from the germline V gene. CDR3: CASSQGAGGYLYF. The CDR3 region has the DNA TGCGCCAGCAGCCAAGGAGCGGGCGGATATCTGTACTTC.

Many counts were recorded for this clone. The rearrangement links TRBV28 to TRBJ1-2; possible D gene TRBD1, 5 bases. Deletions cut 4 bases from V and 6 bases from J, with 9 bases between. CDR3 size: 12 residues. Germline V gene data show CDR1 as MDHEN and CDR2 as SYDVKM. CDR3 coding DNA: TGTGCCAGCAGTTCCAGGGTAAATGGCTACACCTTC. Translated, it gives CASSSRVNGYTF.

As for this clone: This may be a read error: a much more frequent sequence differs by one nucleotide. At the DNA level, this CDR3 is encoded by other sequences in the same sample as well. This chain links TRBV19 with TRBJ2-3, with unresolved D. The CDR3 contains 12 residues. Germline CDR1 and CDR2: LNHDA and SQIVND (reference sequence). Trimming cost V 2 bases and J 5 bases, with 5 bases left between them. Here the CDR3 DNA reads TGTGCCAGTAGTATATCCGGAGATACGCAGTATTTT. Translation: CASSISGDTQYF.

The CDR3 nucleotides read TGTGCCAGCAGCATCAGGGCGACTAATGAAAAACTGTTTTTT. Amino acid sequence: CASSIRATNEKLFF. The rearrangement joins TRBV7-2 to TRBJ1-4; D may be TRBD1 (5 bases). Trimming pared 5 bases from V and 2 bases from J, leaving 9 bases between. CDR1 is SGHTA and CDR2 is FQGNSA in the germline V gene. The CDR3 sequence is 14 residues long.

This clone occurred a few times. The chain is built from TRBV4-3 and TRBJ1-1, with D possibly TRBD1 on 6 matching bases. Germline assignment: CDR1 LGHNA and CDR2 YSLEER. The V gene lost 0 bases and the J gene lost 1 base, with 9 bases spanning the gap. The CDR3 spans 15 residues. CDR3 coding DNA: TGCGCCAGCAGCCAAGAGACAGGTGAGAACACTGAAGCTTTCTTT. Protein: CASSQETGENTEAFF.

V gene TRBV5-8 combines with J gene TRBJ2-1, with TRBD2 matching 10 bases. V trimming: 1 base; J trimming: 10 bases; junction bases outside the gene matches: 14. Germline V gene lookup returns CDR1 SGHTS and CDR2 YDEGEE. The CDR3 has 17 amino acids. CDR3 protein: CASSLLRTSGRVPEQFF. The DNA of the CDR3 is TGTGCCAGCAGCTTGTTAAGGACTAGCGGCAGGGTCCCCGAGCAGTTCTTC.

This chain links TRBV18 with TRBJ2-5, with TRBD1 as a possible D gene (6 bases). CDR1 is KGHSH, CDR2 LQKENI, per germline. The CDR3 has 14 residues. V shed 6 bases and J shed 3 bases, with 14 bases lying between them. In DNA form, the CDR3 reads TGTGCCAGCTCCCGGACAGAAACAGAAGAGACCCAGTACTTC. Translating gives CASSRTETEETQYF.

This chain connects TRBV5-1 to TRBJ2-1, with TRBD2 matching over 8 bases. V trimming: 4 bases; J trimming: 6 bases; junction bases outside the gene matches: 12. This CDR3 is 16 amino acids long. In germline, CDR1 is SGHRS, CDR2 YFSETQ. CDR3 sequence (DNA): TGCGCCAGCAGCCCCACGGGGGGGCGGGAGATCAATGAGCAGTTCTTC. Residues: CASSPTGGREINEQFF. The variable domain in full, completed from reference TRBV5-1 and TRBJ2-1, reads KAGVTQTPRYLIKTRGQQVTLSCSPISGHRSVSWYQQTPGQGLQFLFEYFSETQRNKGNFPGRFSGRQFSNSRSEMNVSTLELGDSALYLCASSPTGGREINEQFFGPGTRLTVL.

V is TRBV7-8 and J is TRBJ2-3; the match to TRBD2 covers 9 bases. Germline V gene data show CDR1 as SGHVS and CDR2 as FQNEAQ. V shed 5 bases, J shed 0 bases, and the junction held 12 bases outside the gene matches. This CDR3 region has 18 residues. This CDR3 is CASSVLTLAGGSTDTQYF. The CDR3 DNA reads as TGTGCCAGCAGCGTCCTGACTCTTGCGGGGGGGAGCACAGATACGCAGTATTTT. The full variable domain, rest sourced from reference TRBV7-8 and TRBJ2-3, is GAGVSQSPRYKVAKRGQDVALRCDPISGHVSLFWYQQALGQGPEFLTYFQNEAQLDKSGLPSDRFFAERPEGSVSTLKIQRTQQEDSAVYLCASSVLTLAGGSTDTQYFGPGTRLTVL.

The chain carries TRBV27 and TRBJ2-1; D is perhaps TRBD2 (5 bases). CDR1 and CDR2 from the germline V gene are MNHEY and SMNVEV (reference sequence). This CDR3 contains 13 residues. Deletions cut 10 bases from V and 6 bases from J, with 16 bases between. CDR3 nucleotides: TGTGCCACCTTCAACCGAGGGAGCAATGAGCAGTTCTTC. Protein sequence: CATFNRGSNEQFF.

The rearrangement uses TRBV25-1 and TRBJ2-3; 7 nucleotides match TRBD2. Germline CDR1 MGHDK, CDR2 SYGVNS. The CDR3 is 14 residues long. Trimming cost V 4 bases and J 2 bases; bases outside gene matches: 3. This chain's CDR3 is CASSGGLHTDTQYF. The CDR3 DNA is TGTGCCAGCAGTGGGGGACTACACACAGATACGCAGTATTTT.

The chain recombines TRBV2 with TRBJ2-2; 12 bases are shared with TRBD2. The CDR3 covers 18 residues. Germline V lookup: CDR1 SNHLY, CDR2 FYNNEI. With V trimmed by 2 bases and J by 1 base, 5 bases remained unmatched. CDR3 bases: TGTGCCAGCAGTGAACCGGGACTAGCGGGCCTGAACACCGGGGAGCTGTTTTTT. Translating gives CASSEPGLAGLNTGELFF.

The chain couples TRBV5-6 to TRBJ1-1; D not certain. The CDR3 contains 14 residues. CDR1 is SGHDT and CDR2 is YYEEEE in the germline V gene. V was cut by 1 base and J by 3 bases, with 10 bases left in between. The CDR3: CASSLRSGHTEAFF. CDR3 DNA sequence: TGTGCCAGCAGCTTGAGGAGTGGGCACACTGAAGCTTTCTTT. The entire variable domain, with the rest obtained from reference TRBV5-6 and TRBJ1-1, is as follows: DAGVTQSPTHLIKTRGQQVTLRCSPKSGHDTVSWYQQALGQGPQFIFQYYEEEERQRGNFPDRFSGHQFPNYSSELNVNALLLGDSALYLCASSLRSGHTEAFFGQGTRLTVV.

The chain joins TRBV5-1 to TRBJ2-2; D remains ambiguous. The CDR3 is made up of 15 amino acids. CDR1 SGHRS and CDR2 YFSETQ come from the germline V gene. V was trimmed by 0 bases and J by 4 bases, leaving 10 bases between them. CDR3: CASSLGYELTGELFF. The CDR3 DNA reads TGCGCCAGCAGCTTGGGTTACGAACTCACCGGGGAGCTGTTTTTT.

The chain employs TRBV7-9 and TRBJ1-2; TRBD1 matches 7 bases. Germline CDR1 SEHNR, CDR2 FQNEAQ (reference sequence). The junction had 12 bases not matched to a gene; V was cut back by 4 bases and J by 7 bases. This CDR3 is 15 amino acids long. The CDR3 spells CASSSNKEGARGYTF. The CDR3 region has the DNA TGTGCCAGCAGCTCGAATAAGGAGGGGGCTCGTGGCTACACCTTC.

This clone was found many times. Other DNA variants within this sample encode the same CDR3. CDR3 sequence: CASSYSYRQETQYF. The CDR3 region has the DNA TGTGCCAGCAGTTACTCGTACAGGCAAGAGACCCAGTACTTC. This chain uses TRBV6-5 with TRBJ2-5, with D possibly TRBD1 on 5 matching bases. CDR1 is MNHEY, CDR2 SVGAGI, per germline. V was shortened by 0 bases and J by 2 bases, with 7 bases between the two germline ends. The CDR3 extends over 14 amino acids.

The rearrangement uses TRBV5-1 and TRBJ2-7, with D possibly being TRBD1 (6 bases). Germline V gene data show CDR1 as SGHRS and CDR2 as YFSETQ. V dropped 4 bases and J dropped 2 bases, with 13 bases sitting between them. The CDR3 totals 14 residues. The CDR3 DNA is TGCGCCAGCAGCCCCAACGGGACACCCTACGAGCAGTACTTC. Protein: CASSPNGTPYEQYF.

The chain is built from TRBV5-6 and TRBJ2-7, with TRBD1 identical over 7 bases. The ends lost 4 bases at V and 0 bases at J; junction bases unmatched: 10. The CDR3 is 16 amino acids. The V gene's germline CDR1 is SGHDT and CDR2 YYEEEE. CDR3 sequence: CASSALGQEGSYEQYF. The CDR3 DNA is TGTGCCAGCAGCGCCCTCGGACAGGAAGGCTCCTACGAGCAGTACTTC.

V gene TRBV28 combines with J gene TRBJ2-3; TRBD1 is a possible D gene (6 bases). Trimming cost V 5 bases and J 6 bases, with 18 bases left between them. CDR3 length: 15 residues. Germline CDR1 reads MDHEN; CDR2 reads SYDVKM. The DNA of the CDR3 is TGTGCCAGCAGTCCTTCCCAGGGGCGCATCGATACGCAGTATTTT. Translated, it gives CASSPSQGRIDTQYF.

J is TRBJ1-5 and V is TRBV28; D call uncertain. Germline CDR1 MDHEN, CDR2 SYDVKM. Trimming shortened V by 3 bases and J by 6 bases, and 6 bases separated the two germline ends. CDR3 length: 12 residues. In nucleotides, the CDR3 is TGTGCCAGCAGTTTCAGGAGTCAGCCCCAGCATTTT. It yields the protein CASSFRSQPQHF. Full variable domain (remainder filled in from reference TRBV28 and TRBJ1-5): DVKVTQSSRYLVKRTGEKVFLECVQDMDHENMFWYRQDPGLGLRLIYFSYDVKMKEKGDIPEGYSVSREKKERFSLILESASTNQTSMYLCASSFRSQPQHFGDGTRLSIL.

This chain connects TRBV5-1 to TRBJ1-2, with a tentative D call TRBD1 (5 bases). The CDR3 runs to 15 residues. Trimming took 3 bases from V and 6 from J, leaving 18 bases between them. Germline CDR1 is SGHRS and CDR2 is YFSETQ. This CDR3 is CASSSRPGGGDGYTF. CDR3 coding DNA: TGCGCCAGCAGCTCCCGGCCCGGGGGAGGGGATGGCTACACCTTC.

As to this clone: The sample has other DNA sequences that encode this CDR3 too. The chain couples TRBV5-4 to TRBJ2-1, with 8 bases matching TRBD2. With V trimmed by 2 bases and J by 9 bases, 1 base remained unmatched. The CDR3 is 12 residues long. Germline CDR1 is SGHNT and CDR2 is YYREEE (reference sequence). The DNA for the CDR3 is TGTGCCAGCAGCTTTCTAGCGGGTGAGCAGTTCTTC. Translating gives CASSFLAGEQFF.

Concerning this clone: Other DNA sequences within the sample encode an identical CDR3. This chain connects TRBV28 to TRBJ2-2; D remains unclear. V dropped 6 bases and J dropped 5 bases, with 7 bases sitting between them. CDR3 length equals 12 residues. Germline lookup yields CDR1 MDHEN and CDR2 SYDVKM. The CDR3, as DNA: TGTGCCAGCAGCCCCAGGACCGGGGAGCTGTTTTTT. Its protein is CASSPRTGELFF.

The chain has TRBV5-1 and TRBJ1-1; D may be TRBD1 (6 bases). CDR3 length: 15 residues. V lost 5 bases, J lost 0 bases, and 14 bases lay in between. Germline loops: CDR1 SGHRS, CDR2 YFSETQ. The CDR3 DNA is TGCGCCAGCAGGGGGTCGGGGGCCTTGAACACTGAAGCTTTCTTT. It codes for CASRGSGALNTEAFF.

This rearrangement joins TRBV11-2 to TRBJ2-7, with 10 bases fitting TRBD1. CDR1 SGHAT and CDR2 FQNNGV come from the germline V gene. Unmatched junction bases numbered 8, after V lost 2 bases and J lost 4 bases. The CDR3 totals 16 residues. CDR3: CASSLSLGQGKYEQYF. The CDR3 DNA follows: TGTGCCAGCAGCTTATCTCTGGGACAGGGGAAATACGAGCAGTACTTC.